This T cell receptor beta chain was observed in a study of blood T cell repertoires in COVID-19. Study details: Spain, Italy and the United States supplied samples that represented acute and convalescent COVID-19. PBMCs, B-cell-depleted T cells, or T cells were the source of the cDNA or gDNA that made up the material.

The CDR3 sequence is 17 residues long. Germline CDR1 reads SGHNT; CDR2 reads YYREEE (reference sequence). V was shortened by 1 base and J by 4 bases, with 20 bases between the two germline ends. Methods used by the authors: How many nucleated cells were present was estimated from reference gene primer amplification. Repertoires were generated with immunoSEQ multiplex PCR, while TCRdb's copy carries only in-frame clones and drops some. The V and J calls and the clone size are those of that table, but D and trimming were determined from the DNA. The sample consists of around 39,000 clones, 81% of them appearing once.

The receptor comes from an elderly man with active or convalescent COVID-19. Source material: peripheral blood. The genes are TRBV5-4 and TRBJ2-5, with D possibly matching TRBD2 (6 bases). CDR3 region: CASSLRGGPSHRETQYF. Written as DNA, the CDR3 is TGTGCCAGCAGCTTGAGGGGAGGCCCTTCCCACCGAGAGACCCAGTACTTC.